This entry is about one T cell receptor beta chain. The antigen is not known. One end of the junction fails to match germline, which may point to a read error. The entry originates in a study of T cells after yellow fever vaccination. Study-wide points: Re-detected after boosting: most primary clones, approximately 97% of CD4 and 88% of CD8.

The authors made TCR cDNA by 5'RACE template switching, adding a universal primer site and UMIs. TCRdb called the 5' RACE reads again in MiXCR, with one record for every CDR3 protein. Of a few hundred thousand distinct CDR3 sequences listed, roughly 9.4% were seen once; the top ten hold around 17%. This TCR derives from a young man who received the YFV17D yellow fever vaccine. The sequenced sample was PBMCs, obtained on the day of the first yellow fever vaccination.

The CDR3 DNA sequence: TGCGCCAGCAGCTTGGGGGGGTCCGAAACAGGAGAATTTCCCTTC. Its translation is CASSLGGSETGEFPF. The chain uses TRBV5-1 and TRBJ1-2, with D perhaps matching TRBD1 (5 bases). The CDR3 contains 15 residues. CDR1 is SGHRS and CDR2 is YFSETQ in the germline V gene.